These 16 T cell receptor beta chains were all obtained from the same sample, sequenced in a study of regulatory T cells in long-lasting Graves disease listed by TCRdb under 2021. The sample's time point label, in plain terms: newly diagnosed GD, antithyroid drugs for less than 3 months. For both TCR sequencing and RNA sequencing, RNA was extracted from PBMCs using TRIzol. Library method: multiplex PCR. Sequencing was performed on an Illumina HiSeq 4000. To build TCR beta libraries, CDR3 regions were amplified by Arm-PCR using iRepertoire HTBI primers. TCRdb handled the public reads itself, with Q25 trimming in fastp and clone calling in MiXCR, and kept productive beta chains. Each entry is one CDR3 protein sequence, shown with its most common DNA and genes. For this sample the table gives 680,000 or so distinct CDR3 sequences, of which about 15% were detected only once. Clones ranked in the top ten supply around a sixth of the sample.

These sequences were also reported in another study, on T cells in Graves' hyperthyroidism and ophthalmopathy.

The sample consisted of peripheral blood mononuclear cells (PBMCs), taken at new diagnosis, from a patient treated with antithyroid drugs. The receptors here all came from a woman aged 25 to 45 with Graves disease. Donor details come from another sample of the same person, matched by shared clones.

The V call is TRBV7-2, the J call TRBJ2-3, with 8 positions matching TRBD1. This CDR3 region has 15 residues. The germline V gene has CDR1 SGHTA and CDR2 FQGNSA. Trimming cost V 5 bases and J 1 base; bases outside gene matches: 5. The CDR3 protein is CASSPDRVGTDTQYF. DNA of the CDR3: TGTGCCAGCAGCCCGGACAGGGTGGGCACAGATACGCAGTATTTT.

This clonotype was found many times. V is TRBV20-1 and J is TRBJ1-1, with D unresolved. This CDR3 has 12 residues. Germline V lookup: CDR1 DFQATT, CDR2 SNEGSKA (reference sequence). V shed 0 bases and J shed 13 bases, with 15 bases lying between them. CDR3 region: CSAREGARMDFF. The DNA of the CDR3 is TGCAGTGCTAGAGAGGGAGCTCGGATGGATTTCTTT.

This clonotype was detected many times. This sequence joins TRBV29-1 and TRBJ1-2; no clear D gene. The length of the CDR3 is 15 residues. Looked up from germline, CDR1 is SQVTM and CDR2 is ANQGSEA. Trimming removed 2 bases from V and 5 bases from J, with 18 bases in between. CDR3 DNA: TGCAGCGTTGAAAAGGAGGGCTCCTTAGGATATGGCTACACCTTC. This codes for CSVEKEGSLGYGYTF.

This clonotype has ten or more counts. CDR3 DNA sequence: TGTGCCAGTAGTACTTTAGCGTCCCGCGAGCAGTACTTC. Its translation is CASSTLASREQYF. This chain links TRBV19 with TRBJ2-7; D is possibly TRBD2 (5 bases). The CDR3 loop spans 13 amino acids. V lost 4 bases and J lost 6, with 13 bases in between. The germline gives CDR1 LNHDA, CDR2 SQIVND (reference sequence). Drawing the rest from reference TRBV19 and TRBJ2-7, the complete variable domain is DGGITQSPKYLFRKEGQNVTLSCEQNLNHDAMYWYRQDPGQGLRLIYYSQIVNDFQKGDIAEGYSVSREKKESFPLTVTSAQKNPTAFYLCASSTLASREQYFGPGTRLTVT.

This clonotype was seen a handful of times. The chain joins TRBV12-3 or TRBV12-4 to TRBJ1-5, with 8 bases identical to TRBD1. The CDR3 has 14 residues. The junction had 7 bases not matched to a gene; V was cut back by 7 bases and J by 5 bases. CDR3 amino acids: CASTPAGGDQPQHF. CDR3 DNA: TGTGCCAGCACCCCCGCAGGGGGCGATCAGCCCCAGCATTTT.

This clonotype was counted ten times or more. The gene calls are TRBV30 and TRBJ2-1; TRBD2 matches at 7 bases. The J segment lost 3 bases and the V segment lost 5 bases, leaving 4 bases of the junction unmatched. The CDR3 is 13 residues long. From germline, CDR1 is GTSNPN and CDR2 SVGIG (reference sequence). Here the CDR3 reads CAWSGTNYNEQFF. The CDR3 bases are TGTGCCTGGTCCGGGACTAACTACAATGAGCAGTTCTTC.

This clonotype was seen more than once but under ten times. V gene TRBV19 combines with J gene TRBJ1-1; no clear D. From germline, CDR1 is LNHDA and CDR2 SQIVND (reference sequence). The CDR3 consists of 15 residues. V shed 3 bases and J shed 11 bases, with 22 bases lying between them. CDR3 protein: CASSIPPGSIVGAFF. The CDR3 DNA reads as TGTGCCAGTAGTATTCCCCCGGGCTCCATAGTCGGGGCTTTCTTT. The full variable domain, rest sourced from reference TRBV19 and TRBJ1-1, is DGGITQSPKYLFRKEGQNVTLSCEQNLNHDAMYWYRQDPGQGLRLIYYSQIVNDFQKGDIAEGYSVSREKKESFPLTVTSAQKNPTAFYLCASSIPPGSIVGAFFGQGTRLTVV.

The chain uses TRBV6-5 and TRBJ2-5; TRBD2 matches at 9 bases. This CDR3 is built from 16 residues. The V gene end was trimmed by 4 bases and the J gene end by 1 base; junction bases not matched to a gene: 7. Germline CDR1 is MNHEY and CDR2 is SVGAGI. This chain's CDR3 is CASSSILAGIQETQYF. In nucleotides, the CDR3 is TGTGCCAGCAGTTCGATTCTAGCGGGAATCCAAGAGACCCAGTACTTC.

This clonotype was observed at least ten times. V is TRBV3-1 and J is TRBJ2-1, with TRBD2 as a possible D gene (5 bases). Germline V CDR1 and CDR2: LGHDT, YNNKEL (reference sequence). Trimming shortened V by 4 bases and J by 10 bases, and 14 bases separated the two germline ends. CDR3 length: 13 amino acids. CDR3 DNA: TGTGCCAGCAGCCCTAGCCGCCTGGGGGAGCAGTTCTTC. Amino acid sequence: CASSPSRLGEQFF.

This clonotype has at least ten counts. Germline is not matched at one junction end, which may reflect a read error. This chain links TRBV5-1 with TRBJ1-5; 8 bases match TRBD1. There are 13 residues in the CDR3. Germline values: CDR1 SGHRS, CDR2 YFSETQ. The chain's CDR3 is CASSLQGDQPQHF. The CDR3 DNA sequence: TGTGCCAGCAGCCTACAGGGGGATCAGCCCCAGCATTTT.

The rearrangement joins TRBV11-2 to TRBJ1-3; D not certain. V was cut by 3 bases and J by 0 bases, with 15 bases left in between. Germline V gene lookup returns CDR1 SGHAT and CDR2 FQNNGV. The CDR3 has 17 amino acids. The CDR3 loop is CASSFGISSISGNTIYF. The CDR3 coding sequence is TGTGCCAGCAGCTTTGGGATCAGTTCGATCTCTGGAAACACCATATATTTT.

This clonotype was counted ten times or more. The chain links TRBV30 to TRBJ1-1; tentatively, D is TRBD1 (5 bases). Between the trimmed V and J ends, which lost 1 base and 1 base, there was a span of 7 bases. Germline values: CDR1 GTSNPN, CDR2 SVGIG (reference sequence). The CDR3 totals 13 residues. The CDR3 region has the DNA TGTGCCTGGAGTGGACAGCAGAACACTGAAGCTTTCTTT. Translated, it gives CAWSGQQNTEAFF.

The CDR3: CAWSVPWSGYTF. The CDR3 DNA sequence: TGTGCCTGGAGTGTACCCTGGAGCGGCTACACCTTC. J is TRBJ1-2 and V is TRBV30; the D is unclear. CDR1 is GTSNPN and CDR2 is SVGIG in the germline V gene (reference sequence). Deletions cut 0 bases from V and 8 bases from J, with 10 bases between. There are 12 residues in the CDR3.

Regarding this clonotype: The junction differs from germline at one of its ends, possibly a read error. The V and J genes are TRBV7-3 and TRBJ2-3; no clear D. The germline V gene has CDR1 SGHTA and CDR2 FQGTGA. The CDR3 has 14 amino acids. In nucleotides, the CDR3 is TGCGCCAGCAGCACTGCGGCTAGCACAGATACGCAGTATTTT. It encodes CASSTAASTDTQYF.

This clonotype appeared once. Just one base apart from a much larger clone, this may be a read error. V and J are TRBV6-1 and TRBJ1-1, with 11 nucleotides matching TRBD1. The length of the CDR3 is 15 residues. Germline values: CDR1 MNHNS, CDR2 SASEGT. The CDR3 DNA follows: TGTGCCAGCAGGAGGGGGACAGGGGGGTTTAATCTGGCTTCCTTT. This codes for CASRRGTGGFNLASF.

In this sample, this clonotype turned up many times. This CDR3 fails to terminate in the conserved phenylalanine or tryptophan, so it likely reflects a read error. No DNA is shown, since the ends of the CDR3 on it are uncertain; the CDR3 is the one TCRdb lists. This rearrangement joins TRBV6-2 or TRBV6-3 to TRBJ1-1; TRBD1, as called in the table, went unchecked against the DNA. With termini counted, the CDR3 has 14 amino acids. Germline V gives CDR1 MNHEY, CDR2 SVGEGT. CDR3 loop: CASSYQKRDRALFY.